Below are 15 T cell receptor beta chains sequenced from a single sample in a study of molecular identifiers for immune sequencing clone quantification. Using its own MiXCR run on the PCR reads, TCRdb lists one record per CDR3 protein. Here the sample spans approximately 90,000 distinct CDR3 sequences, over 20% being singletons. The sequenced material came from naive CD8+ T cells from blood, with Jurkat cell RNA spiked in. Subset described: FACS-sorted CD8+CD4-CCR7+CD45RA+ naive T cells. These receptors all come from a human donor in good health. Some libraries in this study had Jurkat cell RNA spiked in.

The chain links TRBV15 to TRBJ2-2, with 8 bases matching TRBD2. Germline values: CDR1 LNHNV, CDR2 YYDKDF (reference sequence). This CDR3 has 17 amino acids. Unmatched junction bases numbered 9, after V lost 0 bases and J lost 6 bases. The CDR3 DNA follows: TGTGCCACCAGCAGAGATACCGGGACTAGTCTAGCCGGGGAGCTGTTTTTT. Its translation is CATSRDTGTSLAGELFF.

Regarding this clonotype: One base away lies a much larger clone, so this may be a sequencing read error. The V and J genes are TRBV28 and TRBJ2-3; tentative D call: TRBD1 (6 bases). This CDR3 is built from 15 residues. Germline V gene lookup returns CDR1 MDHEN and CDR2 SYDVKM. For the CDR3, the DNA is TGTGCCGGCAGTTTGGGGGCGTCTAGCACAGATACGCAGTATTTT. Translating it yields CAGSLGASSTDTQYF. Filled out from reference TRBV28 and TRBJ2-3, the complete variable domain reads DVKVTQSSRYLVKRTGEKVFLECVQDMDHENMFWYRQDPGLGLRLIYFSYDVKMKEKGDIPEGYSVSREKKERFSLILESASTNQTSMYLCAGSLGASSTDTQYFGPGTRLTVL.

Details on this clonotype: This clone may be a read error of a much larger clone one base away. This chain joins TRBV6-1 and TRBJ2-3; 9 nucleotides align to TRBD1. Germline V CDR1 and CDR2: MNHNS, SASEGT. V was clipped by 4 bases and J by 5 bases; unmatched bases: 10. This CDR3 has 16 amino acids. The CDR3 spells CASSVGRDRAIDTQYF. The CDR3 DNA is TGTGCCAGCAGTGTTGGCCGGGACAGGGCCATAGATACGCAGTATTTT.

This clonotype was picked up many times. The rearrangement joins TRBV9 to TRBJ1-4; D not resolved. CDR3 length: 15 residues. V gave up 3 bases and J gave up 6 bases, with 15 bases separating them. CDR1 and CDR2 from the germline V gene are SGDLS and YYNGEE. CDR3 amino acids: CASSANPTPYEKLFF. Here the CDR3 DNA reads TGTGCCAGCAGCGCGAATCCGACTCCGTATGAAAAACTGTTTTTT.

This clonotype was recorded a few times. CDR3: CASSLTGGRAEAFF. As DNA, the CDR3 is TGTGCCAGCAGTTTAACGGGGGGGAGGGCTGAAGCTTTCTTT. The chain has TRBV27 and TRBJ1-1; a weak D match, TRBD1 (5 bases). The CDR3 length is 14 residues. In germline, CDR1 is MNHEY, CDR2 SMNVEV (reference sequence). V was cut by 2 bases and J by 6 bases, with 13 bases left in between.

This clonotype was seen a few times. V usage is TRBV19 and J usage is TRBJ1-5; D remains unclear. The CDR3 has 15 residues. In germline, CDR1 is LNHDA, CDR2 SQIVND (reference sequence). With 4 bases removed from V and 1 base from J, the gap between germline ends came to 11 bases. The CDR3 here is CASSTLGSSNQPQHF. The CDR3 DNA sequence: TGTGCCAGTAGTACCTTAGGCAGCAGCAATCAGCCCCAGCATTTT.

This clonotype appeared many times. V is TRBV7-9 and J is TRBJ2-3, with 7 bases fitting TRBD2. CDR3 size: 13 residues. With V trimmed by 5 bases and J by 9 bases, 8 bases remained unmatched. Germline V gene data show CDR1 as SEHNR and CDR2 as FQNEAQ (reference sequence). CDR3 amino acids: CASSPVAGETQYF. CDR3 coding DNA: TGTGCCAGCAGCCCCGTGGCGGGGGAGACGCAGTATTTT.

This clonotype has only a few counts. The rearrangement links TRBV3-1 to TRBJ2-5, with unresolved D. Trimming cost V 2 bases and J 2 bases, with 12 bases left between them. Germline values: CDR1 LGHDT, CDR2 YNNKEL (reference sequence). CDR3 length equals 15 residues. Here the CDR3 reads CASSQSERWQETQYF. DNA for the CDR3: TGTGCCAGCAGCCAAAGTGAGCGTTGGCAAGAGACCCAGTACTTC.

With regard to this clonotype: A much larger clone lies a single base off, so this may be a read error. Since the CDR3 does not end with the conserved phenylalanine or tryptophan, this likely comes from a read error. This chain uses TRBV24-1 with TRBJ2-3; 7 bases agree with TRBD1. With 4 bases clipped from V and 1 base from J, the junction kept 4 bases outside the gene matches. Per germline, CDR1 KGHDR and CDR2 SFDVKD. CDR3 length: 15 amino acids. The CDR3 DNA follows: TGTGCCACCAGTGACTCCGGACAGGGCACAGATACGCAGTATCTT. Translating it yields CATSDSGQGTDTQYL.

The chain couples TRBV9 to TRBJ1-1, with D unclear. Per the germline V gene, CDR1 is SGDLS and CDR2 is YYNGEE. The CDR3 runs 14 residues. V was trimmed by 0 bases and J by 2 bases, leaving 8 bases between them. The CDR3 DNA reads as TGTGCCAGCAGCGTAGGGGCAGACAACACTGAAGCTTTCTTT. Encoded protein: CASSVGADNTEAFF.

This clonotype appeared many times. This rearrangement joins TRBV28 to TRBJ2-1, with 11 nucleotides matching TRBD2. Germline V gene lookup returns CDR1 MDHEN and CDR2 SYDVKM. This CDR3 has 16 residues. V shed 7 bases and J 0 bases; nucleotides not matched to a gene: 5. The DNA of the CDR3 is TGTGCCAGCACCACAGGGACTAGCGGCTCCTACAATGAGCAGTTCTTC. Encoded protein: CASTTGTSGSYNEQFF.

With regard to this clonotype: A much larger clone is a single base away; this may be a read error. The rearrangement links TRBV28 to TRBJ2-2; possibly TRBD2 for D (5 bases). Looked up from germline, CDR1 is MDHEN and CDR2 is SYDVKM. The CDR3 is 14 residues long. The V end lost 3 bases, the J end lost 4 bases, and 9 bases lay between the germline ends. The CDR3 loop reads CASSLSGGTGELFF. DNA for the CDR3: TGTGCCAGCAGTTTGTCAGGAGGCACCGGGGAGCTGTTTTTT.

As concerns this clonotype: A much larger clone lies one base from this, so it may be a read error. V is TRBV6-5 and J is TRBJ2-7, with 8 bases lining up with TRBD1. The CDR3 is made up of 15 amino acids. Germline V gives CDR1 MNHEY, CDR2 SVGAGI. V trimming: 5 bases; J trimming: 2 bases; junction bases outside the gene matches: 8. The CDR3 nucleotides are TGTGCCAGCAGTCATGGACAGGGACAGACCTACGAGCAGTACTTC. Protein product: CASSHGQGQTYEQYF.

This clonotype appeared a few times. This chain joins TRBV11-2 and TRBJ2-7; D is perhaps TRBD1 (5 bases). The CDR3 loop spans 15 amino acids. CDR1 is SGHAT and CDR2 is FQNNGV in the germline V gene. Trimming removed 4 bases at V and 6 bases at J, with 19 bases between. CDR3 nucleotides: TGTGCCAGCAGCTCCCTGGATGGGGCTGTTGTCGAGCAGTACTTC. The encoded protein is CASSSLDGAVVEQYF.

J is TRBJ2-7 and V is TRBV20-1; 7 nucleotides line up with TRBD2. Germline values: CDR1 DFQATT, CDR2 SNEGSKA (reference sequence). The CDR3 runs to 15 residues. V lost 0 bases and J lost 2; bases outside the gene matches: 7. The CDR3 DNA is TGCAGTGCTAGAGATTTGGGGGGGGAAACCTACGAGCAGTACTTC. Residues: CSARDLGGETYEQYF.